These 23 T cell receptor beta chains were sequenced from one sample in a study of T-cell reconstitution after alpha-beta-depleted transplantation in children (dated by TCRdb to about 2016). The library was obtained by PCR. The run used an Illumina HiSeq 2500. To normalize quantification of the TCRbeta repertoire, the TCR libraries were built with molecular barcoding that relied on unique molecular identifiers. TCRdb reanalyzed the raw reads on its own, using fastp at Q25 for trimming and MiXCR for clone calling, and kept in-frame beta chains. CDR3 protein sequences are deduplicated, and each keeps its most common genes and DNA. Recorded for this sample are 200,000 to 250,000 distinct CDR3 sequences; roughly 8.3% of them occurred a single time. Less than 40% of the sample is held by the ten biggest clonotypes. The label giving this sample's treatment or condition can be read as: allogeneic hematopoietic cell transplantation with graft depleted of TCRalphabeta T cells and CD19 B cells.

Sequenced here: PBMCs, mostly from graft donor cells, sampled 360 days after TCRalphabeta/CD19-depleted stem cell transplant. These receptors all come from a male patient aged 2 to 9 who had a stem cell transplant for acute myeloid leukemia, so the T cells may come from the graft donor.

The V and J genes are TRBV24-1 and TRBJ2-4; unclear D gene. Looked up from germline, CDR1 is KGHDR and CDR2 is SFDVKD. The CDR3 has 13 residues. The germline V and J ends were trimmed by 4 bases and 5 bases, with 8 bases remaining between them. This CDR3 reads CATSDPNENIQYF. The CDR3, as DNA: TGTGCCACCAGTGACCCGAACGAAAACATTCAGTACTTC.

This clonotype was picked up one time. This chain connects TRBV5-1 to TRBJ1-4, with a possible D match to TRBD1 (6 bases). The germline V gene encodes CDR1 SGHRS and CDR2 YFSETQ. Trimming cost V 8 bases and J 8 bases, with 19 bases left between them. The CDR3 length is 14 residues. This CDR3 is CASTTGQRAEKLFF. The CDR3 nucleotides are TGCGCCAGTACGACAGGACAGCGGGCCGAAAAACTGTTTTTT.

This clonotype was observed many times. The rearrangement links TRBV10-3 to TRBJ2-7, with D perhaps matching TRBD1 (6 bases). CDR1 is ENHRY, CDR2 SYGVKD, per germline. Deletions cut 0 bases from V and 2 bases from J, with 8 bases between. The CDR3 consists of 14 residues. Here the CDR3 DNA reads TGTGCCATCAGTGAGTCAAGGGGGACCTACGAGCAGTACGTC. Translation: CAISESRGTYEQYV.

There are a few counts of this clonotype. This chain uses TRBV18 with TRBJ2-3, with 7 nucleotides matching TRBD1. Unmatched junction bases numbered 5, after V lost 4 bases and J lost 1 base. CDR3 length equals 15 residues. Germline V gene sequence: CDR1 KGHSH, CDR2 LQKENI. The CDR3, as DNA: TGTGCCAGCTCACAGGGACAGCTACGCACAGATACGCAGTATTTT. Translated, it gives CASSQGQLRTDTQYF.

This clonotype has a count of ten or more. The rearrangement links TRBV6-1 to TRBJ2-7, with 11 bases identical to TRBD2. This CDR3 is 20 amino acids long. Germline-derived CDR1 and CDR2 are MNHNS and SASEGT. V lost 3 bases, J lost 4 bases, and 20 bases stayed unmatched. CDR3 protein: CASSEGGLAAEKRLSYEQYV. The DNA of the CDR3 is TGTGCCAGCAGTGAGGGGGGACTAGCGGCGGAGAAACGTCTCTCTTACGAGCAGTACGTC.

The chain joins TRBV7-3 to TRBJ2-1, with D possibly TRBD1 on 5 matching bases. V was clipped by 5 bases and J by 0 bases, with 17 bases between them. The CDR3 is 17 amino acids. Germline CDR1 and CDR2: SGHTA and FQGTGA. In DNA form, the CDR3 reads TGTGCCAGCAGCCTCTTTGGTGTCAGGGTCTCCTACAATGAGCAGTTCTTC. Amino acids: CASSLFGVRVSYNEQFF.

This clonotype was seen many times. This CDR3 is CASSRPLNEQFF. Written as DNA, the CDR3 is TGTGCCAGCTCTCGTCCCTTAAATGAGCAGTTCTTC. The rearrangement uses TRBV12-3 or TRBV12-4 and TRBJ2-1; D not certain. V dropped 8 bases and J dropped 7 bases, with 12 bases sitting between them. This CDR3 has 12 amino acids.

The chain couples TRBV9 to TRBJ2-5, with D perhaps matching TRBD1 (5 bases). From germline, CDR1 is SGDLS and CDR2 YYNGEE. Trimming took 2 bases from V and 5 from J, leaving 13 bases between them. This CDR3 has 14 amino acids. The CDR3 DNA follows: TGTGCCAGCAGCGTGCAGCAGGGTGGTGAGACCCAGTACTTC. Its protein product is CASSVQQGGETQYF.

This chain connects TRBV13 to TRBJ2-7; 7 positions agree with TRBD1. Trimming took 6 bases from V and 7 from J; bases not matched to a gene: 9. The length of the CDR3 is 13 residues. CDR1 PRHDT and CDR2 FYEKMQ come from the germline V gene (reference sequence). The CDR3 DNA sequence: TGTGCCAGCAGTTCCCAGGGGGTGGGGGAGCAGTACGTC. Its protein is CASSSQGVGEQYV.

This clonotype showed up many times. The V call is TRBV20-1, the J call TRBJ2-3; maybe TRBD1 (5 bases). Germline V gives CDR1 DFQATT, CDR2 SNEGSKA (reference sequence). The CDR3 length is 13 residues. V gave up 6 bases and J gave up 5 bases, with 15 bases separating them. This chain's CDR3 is CSARSQTVDTQYF. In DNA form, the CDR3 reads TGCAGTGCCCGGAGCCAGACAGTAGATACGCAGTATTTT.

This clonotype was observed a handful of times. The CDR3 spells CASSLDRDRSRDTQYF. CDR3 DNA: TGTGCCAGCAGCTTGGATCGGGACAGGTCACGGGATACGCAGTATTTT. J is TRBJ2-3 and V is TRBV5-6; 8 nucleotides match TRBD1. Looked up from germline, CDR1 is SGHDT and CDR2 is YYEEEE. V trimming: 0 bases; J trimming: 6 bases; junction bases outside the gene matches: 9. This CDR3 spans 16 amino acids.

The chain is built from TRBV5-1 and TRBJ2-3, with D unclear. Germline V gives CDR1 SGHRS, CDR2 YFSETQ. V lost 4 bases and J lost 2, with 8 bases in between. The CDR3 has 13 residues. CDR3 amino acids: CASSPDITDTQYF. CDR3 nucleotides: TGCGCCAGCAGCCCAGACATCACAGATACGCAGTATTTT.

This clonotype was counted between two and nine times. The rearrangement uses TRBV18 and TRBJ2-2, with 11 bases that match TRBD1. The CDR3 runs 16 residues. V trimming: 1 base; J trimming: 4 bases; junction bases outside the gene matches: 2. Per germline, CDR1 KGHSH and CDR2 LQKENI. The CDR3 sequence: CASSPQGTGGTGELFF. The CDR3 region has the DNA TGTGCCAGCTCACCACAAGGGACAGGGGGCACCGGGGAGCTGTTTTTT.

This CDR3 reads CATSGGAAEDGANVLTF. Here the CDR3 DNA reads TGTGCCACCAGCGGGGGGGCAGCGGAAGATGGGGCCAACGTCCTGACTTTC. J is TRBJ2-6 and V is TRBV15; a weak D match, TRBD2 (7 bases). CDR1 LNHNV and CDR2 YYDKDF come from the germline V gene (reference sequence). The CDR3 sequence is 17 residues long. V lost 5 bases to trimming and J lost 3 bases, with 17 bases between them.

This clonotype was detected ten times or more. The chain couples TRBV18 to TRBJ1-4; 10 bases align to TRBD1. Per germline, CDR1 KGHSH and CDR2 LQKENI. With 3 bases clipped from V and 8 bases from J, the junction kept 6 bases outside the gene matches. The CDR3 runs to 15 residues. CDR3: CASSPRTGGYEKLFF. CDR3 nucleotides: TGTGCCAGCTCACCCCGGACAGGGGGGTACGAAAAACTGTTTTTT.

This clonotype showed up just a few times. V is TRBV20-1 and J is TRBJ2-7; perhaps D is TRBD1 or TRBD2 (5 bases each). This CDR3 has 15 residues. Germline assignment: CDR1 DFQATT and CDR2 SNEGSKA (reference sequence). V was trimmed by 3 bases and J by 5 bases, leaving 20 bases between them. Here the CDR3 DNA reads TGCAGTGCTAGTCCTCCCGCTTGGGGGATAGACGAGCAGTACTTC. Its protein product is CSASPPAWGIDEQYF.

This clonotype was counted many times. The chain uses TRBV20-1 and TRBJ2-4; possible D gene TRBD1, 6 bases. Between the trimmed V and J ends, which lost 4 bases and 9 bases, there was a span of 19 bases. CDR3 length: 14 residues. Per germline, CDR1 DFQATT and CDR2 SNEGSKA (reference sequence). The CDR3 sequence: CSATPQGSGTIQYF. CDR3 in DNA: TGCAGTGCTACACCTCAGGGGAGCGGAACCATTCAGTACTTC.

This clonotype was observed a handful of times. CDR3 protein: CASSARTSGRYNEQFF. The CDR3, as DNA: TGCGCCAGCAGCGCCAGGACTAGCGGGAGGTACAATGAGCAGTTCTTC. The rearrangement joins TRBV5-1 to TRBJ2-1; 14 bases match TRBD2. The J segment lost 4 bases and the V segment lost 4 bases, leaving 4 bases of the junction unmatched. The CDR3 has 16 amino acids. Germline CDR1 reads SGHRS; CDR2 reads YFSETQ.

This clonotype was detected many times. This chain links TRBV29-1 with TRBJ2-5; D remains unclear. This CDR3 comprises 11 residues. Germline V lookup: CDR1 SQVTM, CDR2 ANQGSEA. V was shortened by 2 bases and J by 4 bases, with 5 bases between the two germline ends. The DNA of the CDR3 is TGCAGCGTTGAACAGATAGAGACCCAGTACTTC. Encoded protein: CSVEQIETQYF.

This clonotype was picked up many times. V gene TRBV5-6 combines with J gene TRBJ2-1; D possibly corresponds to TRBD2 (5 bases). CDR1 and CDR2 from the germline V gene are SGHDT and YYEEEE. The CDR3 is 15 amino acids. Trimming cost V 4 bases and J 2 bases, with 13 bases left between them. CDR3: CASSRGLATYNEQFF. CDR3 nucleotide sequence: TGTGCCAGCAGCCGAGGCCTAGCAACCTACAATGAGCAGTTCTTC.

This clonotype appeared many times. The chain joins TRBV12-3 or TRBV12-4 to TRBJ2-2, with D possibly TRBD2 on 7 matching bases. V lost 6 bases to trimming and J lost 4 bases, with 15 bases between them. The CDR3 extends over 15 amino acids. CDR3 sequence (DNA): TGTGCCAGCAGGGTTGGGGGGGCGGCCACCGGGGAGCTGTTTTTT. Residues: CASRVGGAATGELFF.

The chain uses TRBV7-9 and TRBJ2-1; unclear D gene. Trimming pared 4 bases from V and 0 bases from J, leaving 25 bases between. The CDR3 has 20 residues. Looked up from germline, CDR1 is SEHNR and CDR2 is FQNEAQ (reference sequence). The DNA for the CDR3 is TGTGCCAGCAGCTCCCGCCCCTCCCAGGCCGGAGCCAGCTCCTACAATGAGCAGTTCTTC. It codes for CASSSRPSQAGASSYNEQFF. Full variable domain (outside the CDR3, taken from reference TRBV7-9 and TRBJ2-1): DTGVSQNPRHKITKRGQNVTFRCDPISEHNRLYWYRQTLGQGPEFLTYFQNEAQLEKSRLLSDRFSAERPKGSFSTLEIQRTEQGDSAMYLCASSSRPSQAGASSYNEQFFGPGTRLTVL.

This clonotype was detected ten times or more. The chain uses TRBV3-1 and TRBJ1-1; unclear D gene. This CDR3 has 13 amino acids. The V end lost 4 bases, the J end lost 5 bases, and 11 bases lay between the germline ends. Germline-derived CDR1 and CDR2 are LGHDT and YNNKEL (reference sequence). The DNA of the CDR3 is TGTGCCAGCAGCCTGTGGGTCAGGACTGAAGCTTTCTTT. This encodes CASSLWVRTEAFF.